The sample holds a few counts of the clone carrying this T cell receptor beta chain. The V segment lost 3 bases and the J segment 3 bases; nucleotides outside the gene matches: 4. CDR1 and CDR2 (germline): LNHDA, SQIVND (reference sequence). CDR3 length: 14 residues. The sample belongs to a study of control samples from healthy donors and cancer patients. Libraries were prepared by immunoSEQ multiplex PCR; TCRdb keeps only in-frame clonotypes and omits some of them. The table has more than 150,000 clones, 80% to 95% seen once. Sequencing was performed on blood. This clonotype originated in a woman under 40 in good health. The chain uses TRBV19 and TRBJ2-7; 8 positions agree with TRBD1. DNA of the CDR3: TGTGCCAGTAGTATGTCAGGGGGCCGCTACGAGCAGTACTTC. Protein product: CASSMSGGRYEQYF.